This TCR beta chain came from a study of patients and donors after allogeneic stem cell transplantation. The CDR3 sequence is 16 residues long. Germline loops: CDR1 SGHVS, CDR2 FQNEAQ. V lost 8 bases to trimming and J lost 5 bases; unmatched junction nucleotides: 14. One entry per CDR3 protein results from TCRdb running MiXCR on the RT-PCR reads. Among about a million distinct CDR3 sequences listed, roughly 18% were seen once. The sequenced sample consisted of blood, either unsorted or a sorted T cell fraction (not recorded which). The sequence derives from a human donor who was either an allogeneic HSCT recipient or a stem cell or donor lymphocyte infusion donor (not recorded which). It is not recorded whose cells these are; they may come from a transplant donor. This rearrangement joins TRBV7-8 to TRBJ2-1; TRBD2 agrees at 8 bases. The CDR3 DNA sequence: TGTGCCAGCGGGGCCCTTAGAGCGGGGGTTCACAATGAGCAGTTCTTC. Its translation is CASGALRAGVHNEQFF.